Below, 21 T cell receptor beta chains from the same sample are listed, as sequenced in a study of CD8+ T cells in alopecia areata. Extracted RNA was reverse transcribed into cDNA, the sequencing template. Sequenced by immunoSEQ multiplex PCR; TCRdb stores in-frame clones only, minus some. The sample holds 220,000 or so clones; about three fifths are singletons and the top ten take around 0.46%. The source was CD4+ T cells sorted from blood, collected at week 0. The receptors stem from a human donor with alopecia areata.

This rearrangement joins TRBV5-6 to TRBJ2-1; 14 bases agree with TRBD2. V lost 0 bases to trimming and J lost 6 bases; unmatched junction nucleotides: 2. Germline-derived CDR1 and CDR2 are SGHDT and YYEEEE. The CDR3 covers 16 residues. This chain's CDR3 is CASSLVGLAGGNEQFF. The CDR3 DNA reads as TGTGCCAGCAGCTTGGTCGGACTAGCGGGGGGCAATGAGCAGTTCTTC.

The chain combines TRBV27 with TRBJ1-2; no definite D call. Trimming left V 3 bases short and J 5 bases short, with 19 bases between. The CDR3 has 16 residues. CDR1 and CDR2 (germline): MNHEY, SMNVEV (reference sequence). The CDR3 here is CASSFSKKTTGYGYTF. DNA for the CDR3: TGTGCCAGCAGTTTCTCCAAGAAGACGACCGGATATGGCTACACCTTC.

This clone was detected only a few times. V usage is TRBV29-1 and J usage is TRBJ2-1; 12 bases map to TRBD2. Germline V gene sequence: CDR1 SQVTM, CDR2 ANQGSEA. The ends lost 8 bases at V and 9 bases at J; junction bases unmatched: 14. The CDR3 loop spans 15 amino acids. The CDR3: CSLTGTSGSRGEQFF. The CDR3 bases are TGCAGCTTAACCGGGACTAGCGGGTCTAGGGGTGAGCAGTTCTTC.

The chain combines TRBV28 with TRBJ2-3, with D perhaps matching TRBD2 (5 bases). CDR1 and CDR2 (germline): MDHEN, SYDVKM. The CDR3 has 13 residues. Trimming shortened V by 7 bases and J by 1 base, and 9 bases separated the two germline ends. CDR3 coding DNA: TGTGCCAGCACCTGGGGAGGCACAGATACGCAGTATTTT. Protein: CASTWGGTDTQYF.

This clone was counted only a few times. The rearrangement links TRBV29-1 to TRBJ1-1, with D possibly matching TRBD1 (6 bases). The CDR3 covers 14 residues. From germline, CDR1 is SQVTM and CDR2 ANQGSEA. CDR3: CIVEGDLLNTEAFF. The DNA of the CDR3 is TGCATCGTAGAGGGGGACCTCTTGAACACTGAAGCTTTCTTT.

This clone was counted a few times. The V gene is TRBV2, the J gene TRBJ2-1; D call uncertain. Germline V lookup: CDR1 SNHLY, CDR2 FYNNEI. Trimming left V 5 bases short and J 7 bases short, with 9 bases between. This CDR3 is built from 12 residues. The CDR3 region has the DNA TGTGCCAGCAGTCGAGACTCTAATGAGCAGTTCTTC. It specifies CASSRDSNEQFF.

Only a few counts were recorded for this clone. The rearrangement links TRBV5-4 to TRBJ1-2; D gene unclear. The length of the CDR3 is 14 residues. Germline V gene sequence: CDR1 SGHNT, CDR2 YYREEE (reference sequence). V shed 1 base and J shed 3 bases, with 10 bases lying between them. CDR3 nucleotides: TGTGCCAGCAGCTTGCCCAACGGGGACTATGGCTACACCTTC. It is translated as CASSLPNGDYGYTF. The full variable domain, its missing parts supplied by reference TRBV5-4 and TRBJ1-2, is ETGVTQSPTHLIKTRGQQVTLRCSSQSGHNTVSWYQQALGQGPQFIFQYYREEENGRGNFPPRFSGLQFPNYSSELNVNALELDDSALYLCASSLPNGDYGYTFGSGTRLTVV.

The rearrangement joins TRBV7-9 to TRBJ2-2, with TRBD1 matching 10 bases. Germline CDR1 is SEHNR and CDR2 is FQNEAQ (reference sequence). There are 17 residues in the CDR3. V trimming: 5 bases; J trimming: 4 bases; junction bases outside the gene matches: 10. CDR3 loop: CASSPLVGTGATGELFF. CDR3 nucleotide sequence: TGTGCCAGCAGCCCTCTGGTCGGGACAGGGGCCACCGGGGAGCTGTTTTTT.

This chain connects TRBV30 to TRBJ2-5; TRBD1 is a possible D gene (7 bases). This CDR3 region has 15 residues. CDR1 is GTSNPN, CDR2 SVGIG, per germline (reference sequence). V lost 2 bases and J 5 bases, leaving 18 bases between the germline ends. The DNA for the CDR3 is TGTGCCTGGAGTAAGAACCCAGGGGGGCGCGAGACCCAGTACTTC. It specifies CAWSKNPGGRETQYF.

The chain uses TRBV30 and TRBJ1-2; 7 bases map to TRBD1. The CDR3 length is 14 residues. Germline-derived CDR1 and CDR2 are GTSNPN and SVGIG (reference sequence). With 1 base clipped from V and 8 bases from J, the junction kept 10 bases outside the gene matches. CDR3 nucleotide sequence: TGTGCCTGGAGTGCCACGCGACAGGGTGGCGGCTACACCTTC. As protein: CAWSATRQGGGYTF.

Concerning this clone: Other DNA sequences from this sample encode an identical CDR3 as well. The chain has TRBV30 and TRBJ2-7; D is ambiguous. V lost 2 bases and J 4 bases, leaving 6 bases between the germline ends. CDR1 is GTSNPN, CDR2 SVGIG, per germline (reference sequence). The length of the CDR3 is 11 residues. This CDR3 reads CAWSSSYEQYF. CDR3 DNA: TGTGCCTGGAGTTCATCTTACGAGCAGTACTTC.

The chain couples TRBV19 to TRBJ2-3; D is possibly TRBD2 (6 bases). The V end was cut by 7 bases, the J end by 2 bases, with 13 bases between. The CDR3 has 14 residues. Germline CDR1 reads LNHDA; CDR2 reads SQIVND (reference sequence). CDR3 in amino acids: CASIGGPYTDTQYF. For the CDR3, the DNA is TGTGCCAGTATCGGGGGACCGTACACAGATACGCAGTATTTT.

The table lists this clone with a few counts. The rearrangement links TRBV20-1 to TRBJ1-1; D gene unclear. V lost 6 bases, J lost 5 bases, and 10 bases lay in between. CDR1 is DFQATT and CDR2 is SNEGSKA in the germline V gene (reference sequence). The CDR3 has 11 residues. CDR3 coding DNA: TGCAGTGCCGAGCGAGGAACTGAAGCTTTCTTT. Protein sequence: CSAERGTEAFF.

This clone was found a few times. The J gene is TRBJ1-1, the V gene TRBV30; the D gene is possibly TRBD1 (6 bases). Trimming took 4 bases from V and 10 from J, leaving 16 bases between them. Germline values: CDR1 GTSNPN, CDR2 SVGIG (reference sequence). The CDR3 runs to 12 residues. DNA for the CDR3: TGTGCCTGGATAACAGGGTTTTTTGTAGCTTTCTTT. This codes for CAWITGFFVAFF.

The chain links TRBV29-1 to TRBJ2-7; D could derive from TRBD1 or TRBD2 (5 bases each). There are 14 residues in the CDR3. Trimming took 2 bases from V and 3 from J, leaving 14 bases between them. CDR1 is SQVTM, CDR2 ANQGSEA, per germline. CDR3 DNA: TGCAGCGTTGAATTACCGGGACGGCTCTACGAGCAGTACTTC. Translated, it gives CSVELPGRLYEQYF.

The J gene is TRBJ2-1, the V gene TRBV29-1; TRBD2 aligns across 9 bases. V dropped 6 bases and J dropped 1; count of bases not matched to a gene: 4. Germline values: CDR1 SQVTM, CDR2 ANQGSEA. The CDR3 spans 14 residues. CDR3 in amino acids: CSVLLAGSYNEQFF. DNA for the CDR3: TGCAGCGTCTTACTAGCGGGTTCCTACAATGAGCAGTTCTTC.

The chain combines TRBV30 with TRBJ2-7; the D is unclear. CDR1 is GTSNPN and CDR2 is SVGIG in the germline V gene (reference sequence). Between the trimmed V and J ends, which lost 4 bases and 0 bases, there was a span of 13 bases. The CDR3 has 14 amino acids. The CDR3 bases are TGTGCCTGGAATCTCCCACCAAGCTCCTACGAGCAGTACTTC. It translates to CAWNLPPSSYEQYF.

A single count supports this clone. The rearrangement joins TRBV7-9 to TRBJ1-2, with 8 nucleotides matching TRBD1. Trimming at V came to 5 bases and at J to 5 bases, leaving 13 bases not matched to a gene. The CDR3 loop spans 16 amino acids. From germline, CDR1 is SEHNR and CDR2 FQNEAQ (reference sequence). The chain's CDR3 is CASSRDRGPSGYGYTF. CDR3 sequence (DNA): TGTGCCAGCAGCCGCGACAGGGGCCCCTCGGGATATGGCTACACCTTC.

This clone was picked up many times. V and J are TRBV7-3 and TRBJ1-5, with D hard to call. The CDR3 consists of 16 residues. Germline V lookup: CDR1 SGHTA, CDR2 FQGTGA. Trimming pared 0 bases from V and 5 bases from J, leaving 14 bases between. The CDR3 loop is CASSLTWSWRDQPQHF. In DNA, the CDR3 is TGTGCCAGCAGCTTAACGTGGTCCTGGAGGGATCAGCCCCAGCATTTT.

The chain couples TRBV7-8 to TRBJ2-2; 8 bases align to TRBD2. The trim removed 1 base at V and 7 bases at J, leaving 11 bases unmatched. The length of the CDR3 is 17 residues. Germline lookup yields CDR1 SGHVS and CDR2 FQNEAQ. CDR3 in amino acids: CASSLDPPGGPVGELFF. The CDR3 DNA is TGTGCCAGCAGCTTAGACCCCCCGGGGGGGCCCGTCGGGGAGCTGTTTTTT.

The chain joins TRBV19 to TRBJ2-2, with 7 nucleotides matching TRBD1. J gave up 4 bases and V 6 bases, and 5 bases lay outside the gene matches. From germline, CDR1 is LNHDA and CDR2 SQIVND (reference sequence). This CDR3 contains 14 residues. CDR3 residues: CASSSTGSTGELFF. In nucleotides, the CDR3 is TGTGCCAGTAGCTCGACAGGGAGCACCGGGGAGCTGTTTTTT. Full variable domain (outside the CDR3, taken from reference TRBV19 and TRBJ2-2): DGGITQSPKYLFRKEGQNVTLSCEQNLNHDAMYWYRQDPGQGLRLIYYSQIVNDFQKGDIAEGYSVSREKKESFPLTVTSAQKNPTAFYLCASSSTGSTGELFFGEGSRLTVL.